This TCR beta chain originates from a study of blood T cells in healthy people across ages (dated by TCRdb to about 2015). About the study as a whole: Template switching captured roughly one uniquely barcoded TCR beta cDNA molecule per two T cells in model experiments. The study measured age-related changes in TCR beta repertoire diversity using deep sequencing normalized with unique cDNA molecular identifiers. The donors were divided into four age groups: young (average roughly 17 years), middle-aged (approximately 39), aged (approximately 62) and long-lived (about 84). To avoid experimental bias, donors of different ages were distributed randomly across sequencing lanes. For two donors (one aged 18 to 30 and one aged 80 or older), the study analyzed two additional independent replicas of 1 million unique cDNA reads from the same blood draw.

Receptor amplification or capture employed 5' RACE. Sequencing was performed on an Illumina HiSeq 2500. The second PCR ran for roughly 7 to 12 cycles and used a J-beta primer mix along with a sample-barcoded 5' primer. A unique molecular identifier was introduced onto each TCR beta cDNA molecule by a template-switch 5' adaptor carrying 12 random nucleotides. Each sample yielded at least 3 million CDR3-containing paired-end reads. The Mint cDNA synthesis kit, primed by a TRBC-specific oligonucleotide, was used to synthesize first-strand cDNA from all RNA. After uracil-DNA glycosylase treatment, a first 18-cycle PCR used universal primers M1SS and BC2_uni_R on all cDNA. The original pipeline was this. Each sample was normalized by randomly selecting 1 million high-quality reads, each carrying a distinct molecular identifier. Reads sharing molecular identifiers were discarded rather than binned into consensus sequences. MiTCR, with a Q25 quality threshold and the strictest error-elimination algorithm, was used for CDR3 identification, clonotype clustering and error correction. Lower-bound total TCR beta diversity was estimated with a nonparametric unseen species model using Euler transformation. Through fastp at Q25 and MiXCR, TCRdb rebuilt clones from the public reads, retaining in-frame beta chains. Each entry is one CDR3 protein sequence, shown with its most common DNA and genes. The V and J calls, along with clone size, are taken from TCRdb and not from the paper's own processing. This sample is represented by about 1.1 million distinct CDR3 sequences; more than 30% of them were singletons. Around 14% of the sample goes to the ten largest clones.

The donors were some 39 Caucasian individuals from Russia, aged 6 to 90 years, who were systemically healthy. Approximately 10 milliliters of peripheral blood were collected from each donor into EDTA-treated Vacutainer tubes. Ficoll-Paque density-gradient centrifugation was used to isolate PBMCs, with at least 6.5 million obtained per sample. Total RNA, at least 6 micrograms per sample, was extracted from PBMCs with Trizol reagent. For every donor, an aliquot of PBMCs went through flow cytometry to measure the percentages of naive CD45RAhigh/CD27high T cells. Results the study describes overall, beyond this receptor: Because the CMV infection status of the donors was unknown, age-related changes in expanded clonotypes may potentially have been confounded. Compared with the aged group, more naive CD4+ T cells, fewer expanded clones and increased TCR diversity were shown by the long-lived group, suggesting age selection. There was a strong correlation between observed TCR beta diversity and the percentage of naive T cells measured by flow cytometry. Since profiling was done on bulk unsorted PBMCs, naive and antigen-experienced compartments could not be conclusively compared. Observed TCR beta diversity per million T cells fell roughly linearly with age, and a significant reduction was already apparent by age roughly 40. Estimates of total diversity based on one million sequenced T cells were considered lower bounds and underestimates.

This clonotype was seen more than once but under ten times. Its antigen is still unknown. Base quality data are lacking; no much larger clone is found one base away. Clipping removes 0 bases from V and 7 bases from J, with 9 as the unmatched junction base count. Spanning cysteine to phenylalanine, the CDR3 consists of 16 amino acids. Only the CDR3 DNA stays, 48 bases, in frame from base 1. The germline V gene gives CDR1 as SGDLS and CDR2 as YYNGEE. This receptor was identified in a man younger than 35 in good health. Sequences were obtained from blood. The chain couples TRBV9 to TRBJ1-2; 10 bases in between match TRBD1. The nucleotides read TGTGCCAGCAGCGTAGCCCACGGACAGGGGGAGGTTGGCTACACCTTC. Translated, this is CASSVAHGQGEVGYTF.